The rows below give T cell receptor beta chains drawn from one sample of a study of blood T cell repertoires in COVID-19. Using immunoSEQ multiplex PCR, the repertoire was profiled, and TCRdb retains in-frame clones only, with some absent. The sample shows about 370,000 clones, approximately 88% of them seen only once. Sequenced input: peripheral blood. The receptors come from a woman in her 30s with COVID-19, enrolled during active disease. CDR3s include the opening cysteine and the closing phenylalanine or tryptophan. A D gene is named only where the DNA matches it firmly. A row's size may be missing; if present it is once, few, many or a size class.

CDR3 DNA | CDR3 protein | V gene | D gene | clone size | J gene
TGTGCCAGCAGCCCTCAGGCAGGGACAGATACGCAGTATTTT | CASSPQAGTDTQYF | TRBV5-4 | . | once | TRBJ2-3
TGCGCCAGCAGCTTGGGGGCGATTTCGGACAGTGAGAGCTTC | CASSLGAISDSESF | TRBV5-1 | . | . | TRBJ1-2
TGTGCCAGCAGTTACTCGGGAGGGAATTCCGGGGAGCTGTTTTTT | CASSYSGGNSGELFF | TRBV6-5 | TRBD2 | . | TRBJ2-2
TGTGCCAGCAGTTTAGTACGGGAGACCCAGTACTTC | CASSLVRETQYF | TRBV12-3/TRBV12-4 | . | . | TRBJ2-5
TGTGCCAGCAGATCCCAGGGCGCGATCTACGGCTACACCTTC | CASRSQGAIYGYTF | TRBV7-2 | . | . | TRBJ1-2
TGTGCCAGCTTTAAAGCCGGTATGAACACTGAAGCTTTCTTT | CASFKAGMNTEAFF | TRBV27 | . | . | TRBJ1-1
TGTGCCAGCAGCGTAGCCTCAGTCCTTGCCGATAATTCACCCCTCCACTTT | CASSVASVLADNSPLHF | TRBV9 | . | . | TRBJ1-6
TGTGCCAGTAGTATTATGCGGGGCACAGATACGCAGTATTTT | CASSIMRGTDTQYF | TRBV19 | . | . | TRBJ2-3
TGTGCCAGCAGTGACAGGGGGATAAATGAGCAGTTCTTC | CASSDRGINEQFF | TRBV6-1 | TRBD1 | . | TRBJ2-1
TGCGCCAGCAGCAGGGGGCCGGGAGAGACCCAGTACTTC | CASSRGPGETQYF | TRBV5-1 | TRBD1 | . | TRBJ2-5
TGTGCCAGCAGCTCGACTAGCGGGACCTACAATGAGCAGTTCTTC | CASSSTSGTYNEQFF | TRBV11-2 | TRBD2 | few | TRBJ2-1
TGTGCCAGCAGTTATAGGGGGAGGGGTCAAGGCTACACCTTC | CASSYRGRGQGYTF | TRBV6-5 | . | . | TRBJ1-2
TGTGCCAGCAGCTTAGCGGGCGAAATCTACAATGAGCAGTTCTTC | CASSLAGEIYNEQFF | TRBV7-2 | . | . | TRBJ2-1
TGTGCCAGCAGCTTAGTTCCTGGGGCGAGTAATTCACCCCTCCACTTT | CASSLVPGASNSPLHF | TRBV7-6 | . | . | TRBJ1-6
TGCGCCAGCAGCCAAGGGGGGGGACTAGCGGGAGGGTCCCTCACAGATACGCAGTATTTT | CASSQGGGLAGGSLTDTQYF | TRBV4-1 | TRBD2 | . | TRBJ2-3
TGTGCCAGCAGTTTAAGGTGGGGGGGCACCTACGAGCAGTACTTC | CASSLRWGGTYEQYF | TRBV27 | . | . | TRBJ2-7
TGCGCCAGCAGCCCGGATACGGGACAGGGGGAAGGCTACACCTTC | CASSPDTGQGEGYTF | TRBV5-1 | TRBD1 | . | TRBJ1-2
TGTGCCAGCAGCGCACAAGACAATGAGCAGTTCTTC | CASSAQDNEQFF | TRBV7-9 | . | . | TRBJ2-1
TGTGCCACCAGGGGAGGGGACAATCGGGGTGGGGACACTGAAGCTTTCTTT | CATRGGDNRGGDTEAFF | TRBV24-1 | . | once | TRBJ1-1
TGTGCCAGATGGGACAGCTATGGCTACACCTTC | CARWDSYGYTF | TRBV2 | TRBD1 | . | TRBJ1-2
TGCGCCAGCAGCCAAGCGGCAGGGACACCCGGGGAGCTGTTTTTT | CASSQAAGTPGELFF | TRBV4-3 | . | . | TRBJ2-2
TGTGCCTGGAGTGTATTATTAGGGGCTGAAGCTTTCTTT | CAWSVLLGAEAFF | TRBV30 | . | . | TRBJ1-1
TGTGCCAGCGGACCGGACGGTACAGGGGAGACCCAGTACTTC | CASGPDGTGETQYF | TRBV25-1 | . | . | TRBJ2-5
TGTGCCAGCAGCCCGACTAGCGGGAGGCCCCAAGAGACCCAGTACTTC | CASSPTSGRPQETQYF | TRBV14 | TRBD2 | few | TRBJ2-5
TGTGCCATTATACCGGGACTAGCGGACTACAATGAGCAGTTCTTC | CAIIPGLADYNEQFF | TRBV2 | TRBD2 | . | TRBJ2-1
TGTGCCAGCAGTCCCAGGGGAAGGGTGGACGGGGAGCTGTTTTTT | CASSPRGRVDGELFF | TRBV6-5 | . | . | TRBJ2-2